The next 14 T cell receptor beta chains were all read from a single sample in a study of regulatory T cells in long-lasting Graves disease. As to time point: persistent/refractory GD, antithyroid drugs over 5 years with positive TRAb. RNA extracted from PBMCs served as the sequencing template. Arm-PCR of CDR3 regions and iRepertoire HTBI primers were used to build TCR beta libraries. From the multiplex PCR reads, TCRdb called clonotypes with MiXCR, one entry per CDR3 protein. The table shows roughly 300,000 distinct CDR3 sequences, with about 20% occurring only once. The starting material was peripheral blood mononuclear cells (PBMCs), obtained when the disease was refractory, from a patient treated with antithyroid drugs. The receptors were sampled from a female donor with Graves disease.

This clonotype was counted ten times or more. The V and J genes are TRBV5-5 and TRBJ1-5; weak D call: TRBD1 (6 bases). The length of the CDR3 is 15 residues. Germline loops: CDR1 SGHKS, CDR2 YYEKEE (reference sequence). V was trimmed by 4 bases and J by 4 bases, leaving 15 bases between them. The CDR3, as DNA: TGTGCCAGCAGCAAACAGGGAGAATTGAATCAGCCCCAGCATTTT. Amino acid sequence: CASSKQGELNQPQHF.

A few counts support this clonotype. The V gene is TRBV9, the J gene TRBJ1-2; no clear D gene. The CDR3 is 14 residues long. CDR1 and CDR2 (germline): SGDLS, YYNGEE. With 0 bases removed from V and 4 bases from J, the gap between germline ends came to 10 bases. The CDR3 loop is CASSVGESFYGYTF. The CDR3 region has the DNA TGTGCCAGCAGCGTAGGTGAAAGTTTCTATGGCTACACCTTC. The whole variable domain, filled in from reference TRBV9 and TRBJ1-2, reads DSGVTQTPKHLITATGQRVTLRCSPRSGDLSVYWYQQSLDQGLQFLIQYYNGEERAKGNILERFSAQQFPDLHSELNLSSLELGDSALYFCASSVGESFYGYTFGSGTRLTVV.

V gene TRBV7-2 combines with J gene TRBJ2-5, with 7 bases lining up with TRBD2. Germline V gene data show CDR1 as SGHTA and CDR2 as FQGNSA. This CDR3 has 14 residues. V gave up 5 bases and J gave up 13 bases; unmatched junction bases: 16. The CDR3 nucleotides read TGTGCCAGCAGCCCCCGGACTAGTGGGTATAATCGGTACTTC. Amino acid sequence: CASSPRTSGYNRYF.

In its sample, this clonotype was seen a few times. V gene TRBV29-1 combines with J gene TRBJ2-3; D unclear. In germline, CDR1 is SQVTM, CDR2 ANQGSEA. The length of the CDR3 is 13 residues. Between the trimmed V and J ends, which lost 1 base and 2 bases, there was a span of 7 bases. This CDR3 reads CSVEVGHTDTQYF. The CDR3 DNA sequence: TGCAGCGTTGAAGTCGGCCACACAGATACGCAGTATTTT.

Here the CDR3 reads CASSYSSQGVHRPYEQYF. CDR3 coding DNA: TGTGCCAGCAGTTACTCCTCGCAGGGGGTTCATCGGCCCTACGAGCAGTACTTC. This chain connects TRBV6-9 to TRBJ2-7; TRBD1 agrees at 7 bases. The CDR3 length is 18 residues. CDR1 and CDR2 (germline): MNHGY, SVAAGI. The J segment lost 2 bases and the V segment lost 3 bases, leaving 16 bases of the junction unmatched.

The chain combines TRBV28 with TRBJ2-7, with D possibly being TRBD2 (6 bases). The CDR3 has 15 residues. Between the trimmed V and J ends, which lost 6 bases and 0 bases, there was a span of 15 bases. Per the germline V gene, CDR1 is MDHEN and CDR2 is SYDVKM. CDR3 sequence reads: CASSPVAESSYEQYF. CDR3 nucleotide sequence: TGTGCCAGCAGCCCCGTAGCGGAGAGCTCCTACGAGCAGTACTTC.

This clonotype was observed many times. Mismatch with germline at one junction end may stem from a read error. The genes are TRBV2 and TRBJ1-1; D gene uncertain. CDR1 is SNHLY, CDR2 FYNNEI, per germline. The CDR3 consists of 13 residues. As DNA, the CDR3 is TGTGCCAGCAGTGCTAATACAGAACTGGGCAGGAGATTT. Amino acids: CASSANTELGRRF. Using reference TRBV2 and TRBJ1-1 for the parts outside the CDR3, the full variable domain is EPEVTQTPSHQVTQMGQEVILRCVPISNHLYFYWYRQILGQKVEFLVSFYNNEISEKSEIFDDQFSVERPDGSNFTLKIRSTKLEDSAMYFCASSANTELGRRFGQGTRLTVV.

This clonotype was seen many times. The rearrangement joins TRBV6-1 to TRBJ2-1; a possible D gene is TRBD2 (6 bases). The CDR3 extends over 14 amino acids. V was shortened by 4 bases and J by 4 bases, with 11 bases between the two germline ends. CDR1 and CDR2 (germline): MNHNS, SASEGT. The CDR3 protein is CASSVRERYNEQFF. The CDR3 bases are TGTGCCAGCAGTGTCCGGGAGAGATACAATGAGCAGTTCTTC.

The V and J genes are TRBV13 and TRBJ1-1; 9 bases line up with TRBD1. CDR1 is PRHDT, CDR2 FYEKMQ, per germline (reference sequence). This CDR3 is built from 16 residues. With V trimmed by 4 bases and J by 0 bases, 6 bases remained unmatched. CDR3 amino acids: CASSSRQGEMNTEAFF. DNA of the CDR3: TGTGCCAGCAGCTCCCGACAGGGGGAGATGAACACTGAAGCTTTCTTT.

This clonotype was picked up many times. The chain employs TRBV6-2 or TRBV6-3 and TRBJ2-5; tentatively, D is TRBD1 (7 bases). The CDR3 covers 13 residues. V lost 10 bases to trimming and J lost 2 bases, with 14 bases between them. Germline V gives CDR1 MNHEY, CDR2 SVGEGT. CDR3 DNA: TGTGCCACCCGCGGGACAGAACAAGAGACCCAGTACTTC. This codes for CATRGTEQETQYF.

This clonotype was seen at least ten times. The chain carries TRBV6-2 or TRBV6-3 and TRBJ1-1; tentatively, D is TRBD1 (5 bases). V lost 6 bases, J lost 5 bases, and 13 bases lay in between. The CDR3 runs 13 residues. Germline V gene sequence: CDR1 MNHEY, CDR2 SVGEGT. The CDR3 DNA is TGTGCCAGCAGACCAGGGATGATGACTGAAGCTTTCTTT. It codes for CASRPGMMTEAFF.

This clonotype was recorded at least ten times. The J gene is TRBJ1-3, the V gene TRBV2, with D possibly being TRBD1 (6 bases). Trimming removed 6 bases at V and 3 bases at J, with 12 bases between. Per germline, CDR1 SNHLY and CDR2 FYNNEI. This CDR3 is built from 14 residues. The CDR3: CASSAQGNGNTIYF. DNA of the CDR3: TGTGCCAGCAGCGCACAGGGAAATGGAAACACCATATATTTT. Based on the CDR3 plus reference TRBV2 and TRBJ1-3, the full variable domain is EPEVTQTPSHQVTQMGQEVILRCVPISNHLYFYWYRQILGQKVEFLVSFYNNEISEKSEIFDDQFSVERPDGSNFTLKIRSTKLEDSAMYFCASSAQGNGNTIYFGEGSWLTVV.

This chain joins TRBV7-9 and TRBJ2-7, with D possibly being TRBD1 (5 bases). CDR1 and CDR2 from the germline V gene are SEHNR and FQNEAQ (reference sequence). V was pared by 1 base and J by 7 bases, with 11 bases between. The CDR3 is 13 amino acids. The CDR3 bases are TGTGCCAGCAGCTTAGGGGGCAGGCTGGAGCAGTACTTC. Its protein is CASSLGGRLEQYF.

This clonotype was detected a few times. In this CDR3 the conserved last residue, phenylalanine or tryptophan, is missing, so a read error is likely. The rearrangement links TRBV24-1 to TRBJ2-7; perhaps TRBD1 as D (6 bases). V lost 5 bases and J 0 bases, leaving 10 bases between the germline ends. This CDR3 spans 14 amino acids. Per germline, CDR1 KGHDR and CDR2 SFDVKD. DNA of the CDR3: TGTGCCACCAGTGGGGGGCCTAGCTCCTACGAGCAGTACCTC. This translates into CATSGGPSSYEQYL.